The present T cell receptor (beta chain) was sequenced within a study of response to subunit inactivated influenza vaccine. With regard to this clonotype: Its specificity is unknown.

TCRdb analysed the RT-PCR reads with MiXCR anew, one entry per CDR3 protein. The table has 650,000 to 800,000 distinct CDR3 sequences, over 11% seen once; the top ten hold approximately 7%. Germline CDR1 and CDR2: SEHNR and FQNEAQ (reference sequence). CDR3 length equals 16 residues. V lost 4 bases and J lost 0; bases outside the gene matches: 5. Study-level results: Each seasonal influenza vaccination, the authors suggested, recruits few new T cells.

Here the sequenced sample was PBMCs from blood, taken around 15 days before vaccination. The sequence came from a man in his fifties or sixties who received an inactivated influenza vaccine. The chain couples TRBV7-9 to TRBJ2-3; TRBD2 agrees at 9 bases. The CDR3 DNA is TGTGCCAGCAGCTCCGGGACTAGCTTAAGCACAGATACGCAGTATTTT. Translated, it gives CASSSGTSLSTDTQYF.